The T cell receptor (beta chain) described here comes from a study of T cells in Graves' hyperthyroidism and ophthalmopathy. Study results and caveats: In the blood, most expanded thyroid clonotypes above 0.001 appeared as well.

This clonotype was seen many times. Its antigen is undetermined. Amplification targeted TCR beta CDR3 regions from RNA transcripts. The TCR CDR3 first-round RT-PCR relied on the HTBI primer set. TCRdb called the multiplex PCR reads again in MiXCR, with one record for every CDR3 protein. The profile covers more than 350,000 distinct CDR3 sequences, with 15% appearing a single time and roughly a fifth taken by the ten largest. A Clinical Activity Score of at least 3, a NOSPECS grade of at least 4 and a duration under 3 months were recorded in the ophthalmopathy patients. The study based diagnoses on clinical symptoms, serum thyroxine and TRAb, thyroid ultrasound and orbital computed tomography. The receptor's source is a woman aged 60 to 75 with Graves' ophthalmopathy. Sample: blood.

CDR3: CATSVGISNQPQHF. The CDR3 DNA follows: TGTGCCACCAGTGTAGGGATTAGCAATCAGCCCCAGCATTTT. The rearrangement joins TRBV24-1 to TRBJ1-5; D call uncertain. The CDR3 is made up of 14 amino acids. V lost 5 bases, J lost 0 bases, and 7 bases lay in between. Germline V gene data show CDR1 as KGHDR and CDR2 as SFDVKD.